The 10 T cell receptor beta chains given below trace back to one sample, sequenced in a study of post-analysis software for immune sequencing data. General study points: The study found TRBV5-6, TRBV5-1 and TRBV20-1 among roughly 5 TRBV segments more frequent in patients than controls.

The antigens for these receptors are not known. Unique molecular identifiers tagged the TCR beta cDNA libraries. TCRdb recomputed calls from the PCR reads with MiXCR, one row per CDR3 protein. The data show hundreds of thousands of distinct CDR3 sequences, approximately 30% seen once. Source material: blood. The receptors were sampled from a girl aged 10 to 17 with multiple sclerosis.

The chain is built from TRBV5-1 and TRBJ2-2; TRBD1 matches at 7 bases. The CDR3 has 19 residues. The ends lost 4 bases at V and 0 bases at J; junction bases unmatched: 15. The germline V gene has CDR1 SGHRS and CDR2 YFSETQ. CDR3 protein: CASSIRDSPTLSNTGELFF. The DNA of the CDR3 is TGCGCCAGCAGCATCCGGGACAGCCCTACTCTTTCGAACACCGGGGAGCTGTTTTTT.

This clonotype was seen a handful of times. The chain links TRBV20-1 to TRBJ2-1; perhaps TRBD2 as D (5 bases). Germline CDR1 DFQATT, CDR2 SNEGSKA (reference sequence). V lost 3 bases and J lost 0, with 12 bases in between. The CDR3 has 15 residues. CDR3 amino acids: CSARRALSSYNEQFF. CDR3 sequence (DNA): TGCAGTGCTAGGAGGGCTCTGAGCTCCTACAATGAGCAGTTCTTC.

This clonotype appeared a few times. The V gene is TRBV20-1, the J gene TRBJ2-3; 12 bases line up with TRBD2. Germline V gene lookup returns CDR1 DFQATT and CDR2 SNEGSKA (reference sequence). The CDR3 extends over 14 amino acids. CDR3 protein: CSRTTSGRTDTQYF. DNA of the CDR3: TGCAGCAGGACAACTAGCGGGAGGACAGATACGCAGTATTTT.

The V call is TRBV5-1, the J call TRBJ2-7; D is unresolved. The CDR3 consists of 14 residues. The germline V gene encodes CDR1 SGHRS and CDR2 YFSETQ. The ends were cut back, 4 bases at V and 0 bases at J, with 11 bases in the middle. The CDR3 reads CASSRTVSSYEQYF. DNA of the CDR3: TGCGCCAGCAGCAGAACCGTCTCCTCCTACGAGCAGTACTTC.

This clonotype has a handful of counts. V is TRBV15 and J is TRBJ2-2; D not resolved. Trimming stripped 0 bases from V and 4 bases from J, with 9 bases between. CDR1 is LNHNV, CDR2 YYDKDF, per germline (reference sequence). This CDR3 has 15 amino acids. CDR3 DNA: TGTGCCACCAGCAGAGAAAGGATAGGCACCGGGGAGCTGTTTTTT. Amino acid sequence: CATSRERIGTGELFF.

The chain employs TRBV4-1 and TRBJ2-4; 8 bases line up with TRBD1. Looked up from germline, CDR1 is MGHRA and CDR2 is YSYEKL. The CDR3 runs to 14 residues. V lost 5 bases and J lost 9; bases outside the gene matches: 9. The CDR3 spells CASSGQGSESIQYF. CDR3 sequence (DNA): TGCGCCAGCAGCGGACAGGGATCGGAAAGCATTCAGTACTTC.

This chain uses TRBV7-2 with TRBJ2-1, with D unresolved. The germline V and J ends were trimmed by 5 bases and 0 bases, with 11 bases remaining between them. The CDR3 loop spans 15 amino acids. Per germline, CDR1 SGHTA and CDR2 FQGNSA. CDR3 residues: CASSTDGSSYNEQFF. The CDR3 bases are TGTGCCAGCAGCACGGACGGAAGCTCCTACAATGAGCAGTTCTTC.

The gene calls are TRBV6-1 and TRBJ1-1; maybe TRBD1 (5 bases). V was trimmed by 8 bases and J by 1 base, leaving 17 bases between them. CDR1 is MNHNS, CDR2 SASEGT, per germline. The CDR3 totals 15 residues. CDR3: CASLHPGRGNTEAFF. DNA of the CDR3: TGTGCCAGCCTCCACCCCGGGAGGGGGAACACTGAAGCTTTCTTT.

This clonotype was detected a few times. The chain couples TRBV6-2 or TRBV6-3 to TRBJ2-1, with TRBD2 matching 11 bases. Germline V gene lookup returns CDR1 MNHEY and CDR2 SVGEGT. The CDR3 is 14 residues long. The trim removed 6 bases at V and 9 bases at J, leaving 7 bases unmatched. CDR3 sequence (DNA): TGTGCCAGCAGCCGACTAGCGGGAAAGCGTGAGCAGTTCTTC. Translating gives CASSRLAGKREQFF.

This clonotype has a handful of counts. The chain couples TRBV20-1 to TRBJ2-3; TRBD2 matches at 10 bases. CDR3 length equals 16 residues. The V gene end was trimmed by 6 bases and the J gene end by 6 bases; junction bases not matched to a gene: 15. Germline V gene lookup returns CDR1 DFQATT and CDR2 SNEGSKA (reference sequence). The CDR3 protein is CSARRLAGGSRDTQYF. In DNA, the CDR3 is TGCAGTGCCCGCCGACTAGCGGGCGGTTCGAGGGATACGCAGTATTTT.